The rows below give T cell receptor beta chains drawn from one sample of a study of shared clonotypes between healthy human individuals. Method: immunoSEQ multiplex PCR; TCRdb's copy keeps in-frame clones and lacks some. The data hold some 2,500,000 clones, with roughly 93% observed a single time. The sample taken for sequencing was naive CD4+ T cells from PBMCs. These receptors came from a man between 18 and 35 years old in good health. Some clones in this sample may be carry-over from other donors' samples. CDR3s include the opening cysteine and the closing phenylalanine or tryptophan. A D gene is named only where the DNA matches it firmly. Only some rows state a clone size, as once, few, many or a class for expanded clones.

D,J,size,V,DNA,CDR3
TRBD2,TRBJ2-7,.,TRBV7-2,TGTGCCAGCAGCCGGACTAGCGGGGAGTCCTACGAGCAGTACTTC,CASSRTSGESYEQYF
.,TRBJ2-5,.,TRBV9,TGTGCCAGCAGCCAGAGCTCATACCAAGAGACCCAGTACTTC,CASSQSSYQETQYF
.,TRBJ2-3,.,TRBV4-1,TGCGCCAGCAGCCAAGACTTGAGCAGCAGCTATAGCACAGATACGCAGTATTTT,CASSQDLSSSYSTDTQYF
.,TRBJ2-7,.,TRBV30,TGTGCCTGGAGCCCCGGCACAGGGCGAAAATACTTC,CAWSPGTGRKYF
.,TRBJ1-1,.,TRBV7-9,TGTGCCAGCAGCTTAGTGCCGGGGACGAACACTGAAGCTTTCTTT,CASSLVPGTNTEAFF
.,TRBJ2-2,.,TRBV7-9,TGTGCCAGCAGCGCCAAGAACACCGGGGAGCTGTTTTTT,CASSAKNTGELFF
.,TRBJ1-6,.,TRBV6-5,TGTGCCAGCAGTACCGGACGGAACTATAATTCACCCCTCCACTTT,CASSTGRNYNSPLHF
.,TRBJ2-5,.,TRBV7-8,TGTGCCAGCAGCTTAGAGGGGGGGCAGGTTGAGACCCAGTACTTC,CASSLEGGQVETQYF
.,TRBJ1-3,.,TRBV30,TGTGCCTGGACCCTAGATAGGGGAAACACCATATATTTT,CAWTLDRGNTIYF
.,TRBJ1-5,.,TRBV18,TGTGCCAGCTCACCAAACGGGGGGGGAGATCAGCCCCAGCATTTT,CASSPNGGGDQPQHF
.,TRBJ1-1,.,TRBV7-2,TGTGCCAGCAGCCCCACTCCCCGGGTAATGAACACTGAAGCTTTCTTT,CASSPTPRVMNTEAFF
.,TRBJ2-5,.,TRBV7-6,TGTGCCAGCAGCTTAGCGGTGGAGACCCAGTACTTC,CASSLAVETQYF
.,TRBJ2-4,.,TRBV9,TGTGCCAGCAGCGAGGGGGTAGCCAAAAACATTCAGTACTTC,CASSEGVAKNIQYF
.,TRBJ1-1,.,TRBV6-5,TGTGCCAGCAGTTCCCCCGGCCCAGACAGGAACACTGAAGCTTTCTTT,CASSSPGPDRNTEAFF
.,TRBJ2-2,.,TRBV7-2,TGTGCCAGCAGCTTAAATATCGGGGAGCTGTTTTTT,CASSLNIGELFF
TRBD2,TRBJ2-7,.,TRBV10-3,TGTGCCATCAGTGACCCTAGCGGGAGGACAACCTACGAGCAGTACTTC,CAISDPSGRTTYEQYF
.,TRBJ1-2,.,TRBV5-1,TGCGCCAGCAGCCTGGAGAGGACTGGTCGGCGCTACACCTTC,CASSLERTGRRYTF
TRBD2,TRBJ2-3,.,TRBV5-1,TGCGCCAGCAGCTTCGGACTAGCGGGAGGGCCGGATACGCAGTATTTT,CASSFGLAGGPDTQYF
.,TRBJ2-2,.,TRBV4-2,TGTGCCAGCAGCCCCCGGGACACCAACACCGGGGAGCTGTTTTTT,CASSPRDTNTGELFF
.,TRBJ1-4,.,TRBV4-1,TGCGCCAGCAGCCAAGTCCGGCTGAATGAAAAACTGTTTTTT,CASSQVRLNEKLFF
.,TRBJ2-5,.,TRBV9,TGTGCCAGCAGCGTACTCGCGTCCCAAGATGAGACCCAGTACTTC,CASSVLASQDETQYF
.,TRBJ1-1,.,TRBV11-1,TGTGCCAGCAGCTTAGGGGGTGGAGGGCCAGAGGACACTGAAGCTTTCTTT,CASSLGGGGPEDTEAFF
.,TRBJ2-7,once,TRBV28,TGTGCCAGCAGGGAGGGAGTTCGGGAGCAGTACTTC,CASREGVREQYF
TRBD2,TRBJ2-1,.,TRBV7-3,TGTGCCAGCAGCCCCACCTTAAAAGGCTATCTAGCGGGAGAAGGCAAGAATGAGCAGTTCTTC,CASSPTLKGYLAGEGKNEQFF
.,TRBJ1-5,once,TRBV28,TGTGCCAGCAGCAACGGTGGTTTCGCTCAGCCCCAGCATTTT,CASSNGGFAQPQHF
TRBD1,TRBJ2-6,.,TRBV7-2,TGTGCCAGCAGCTTTTGGACAGGGGGCGCGAGTGGGGCCAACGTCCTGACTTTC,CASSFWTGGASGANVLTF
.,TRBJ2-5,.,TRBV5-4,TGTGCCAGCAGCTTGAAGGGGGGAGAGACCCAGTACTTC,CASSLKGGETQYF
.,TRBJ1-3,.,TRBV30,TGTGCCTGGAGTGGACCCGGAAACACCATATATTTT,CAWSGPGNTIYF
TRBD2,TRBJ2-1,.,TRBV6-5,TGTGCCAGCAGTTACAAGGGCGGGGGCAATGAGCAGTTCTTC,CASSYKGGGNEQFF
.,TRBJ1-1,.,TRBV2,TGTGCCAGCTTACCTACCGGGACCAGGGGCACTGAAGCTTTCTTT,CASLPTGTRGTEAFF
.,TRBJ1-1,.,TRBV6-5,TGTGCCAGCAGTCCATGGGGAGGGGAAGGTACTGAAGCTTTCTTT,CASSPWGGEGTEAFF
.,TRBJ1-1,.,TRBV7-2,TGTGCCAGCAGCTTAGCGCTTACATTCGGGACTGAAGCTTTCTTT,CASSLALTFGTEAFF
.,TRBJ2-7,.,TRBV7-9,TGTGCCAGCAGCTTAGGTGTCCAGACTCCGGACCACGAGCAGTACTTC,CASSLGVQTPDHEQYF
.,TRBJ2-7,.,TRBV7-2,TGTGCCAGCAGCTTAGATCCGTCCTCCTACGAGCAGTACTTC,CASSLDPSSYEQYF
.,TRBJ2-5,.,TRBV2,TGTGCCAGCAGCCTCGTCTTGCCGTCGGAGACCCAGTACTTC,CASSLVLPSETQYF
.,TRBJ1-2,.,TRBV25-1,TGTGCCAGCAGTGGCTATAGGGGTAACTATGGCTACACCTTC,CASSGYRGNYGYTF
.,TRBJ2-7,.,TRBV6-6,TGTGCCAGCAGTTACCGTATAGGGGAGGGGGCGGGGGAGCAGTACTTC,CASSYRIGEGAGEQYF
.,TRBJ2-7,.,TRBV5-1,TGCGCCAGCAGCAGTCCCCGGGGCGGCGGAGTTGACGAGCAGTACTTC,CASSSPRGGGVDEQYF
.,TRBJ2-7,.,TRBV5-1,TGCGCCAGCAGCTTGAGAGACGAGCAGTACTTC,CASSLRDEQYF
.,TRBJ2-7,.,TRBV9,TGTGCCAGCACCTTGTCCCACCTCTCCTACGAGCAGTACTTC,CASTLSHLSYEQYF
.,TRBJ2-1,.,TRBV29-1,TGCAGCGTTGGTGGCGGGAAAACTTACAATGAGCAGTTCTTC,CSVGGGKTYNEQFF
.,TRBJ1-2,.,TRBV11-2,TGTGCCAGCAGCTTAGGTTTATTAGGATCTAACTATGGCTACACCTTC,CASSLGLLGSNYGYTF
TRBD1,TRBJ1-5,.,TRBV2,TGTGCCAGCAGTGAATTGGGCAGGGGGCTCGCCCAGCCCCAGCATTTT,CASSELGRGLAQPQHF
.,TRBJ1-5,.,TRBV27,TGTGCCAGCGCCCTCACGTCTCTGATTAGCAATCAGCCCCAGCATTTT,CASALTSLISNQPQHF